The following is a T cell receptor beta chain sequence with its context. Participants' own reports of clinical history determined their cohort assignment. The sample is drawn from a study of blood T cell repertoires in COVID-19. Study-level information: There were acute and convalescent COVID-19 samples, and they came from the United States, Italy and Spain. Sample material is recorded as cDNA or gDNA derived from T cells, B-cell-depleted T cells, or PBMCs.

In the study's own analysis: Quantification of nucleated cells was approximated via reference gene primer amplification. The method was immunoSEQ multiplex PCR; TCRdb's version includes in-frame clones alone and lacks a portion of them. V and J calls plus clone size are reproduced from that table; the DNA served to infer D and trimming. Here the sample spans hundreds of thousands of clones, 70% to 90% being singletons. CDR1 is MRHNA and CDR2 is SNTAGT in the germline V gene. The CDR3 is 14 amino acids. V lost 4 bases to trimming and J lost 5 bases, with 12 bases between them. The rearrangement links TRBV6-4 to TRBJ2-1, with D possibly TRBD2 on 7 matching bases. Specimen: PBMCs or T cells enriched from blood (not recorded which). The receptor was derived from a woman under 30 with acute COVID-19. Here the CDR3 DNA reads TGTGCCAGCAGTGCCGGGGGGCCGGACAATGAGCAGTTCTTC. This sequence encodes CASSAGGPDNEQFF.